This T cell receptor beta chain was identified in a study of blood T cell repertoires in COVID-19. In the original analysis: The assay estimated nucleated cells by amplifying reference gene primers. Assay: immunoSEQ multiplex PCR; the TCRdb copy retains only in-frame clones and omits some. The V and J calls and clone size are taken from that table; D and trimming were inferred from the DNA. There are about 200,000 clones in the sample; 81% occur only once, and about 7.4% lies in the top ten. Germline V CDR1 and CDR2: SGHRS, YFSETQ. Trimming took off 4 bases at V and 3 bases at J, with 11 bases between the two ends. The CDR3 extends over 13 amino acids.

The chain is built from TRBV5-1 and TRBJ2-7; D unresolved. Sample: peripheral blood. This receptor was taken from a woman aged 80 or over with acute or convalescent COVID-19. CDR3 loop: CASSVFGGYEQYF. The CDR3 bases are TGCGCCAGCAGCGTCTTCGGTGGCTACGAGCAGTACTTC.